This entry lists 9 T cell receptor beta chains sequenced from one sample in a study of shared clonotypes between healthy human individuals. Clones were sequenced by immunoSEQ multiplex PCR, and TCRdb holds only the in-frame ones, with some missing. The sample consists of about 680,000 clones, approximately 90% of them appearing once. Terminally differentiated effector memory CD45RA+ cells were left out of the naive CD8 fraction, which was CD45RO-negative and positively selected for CCR7. Sequenced: naive CD8+ T cells sorted from blood. Source of these receptors: a man under 40 in good health.

The chain has TRBV27 and TRBJ2-7, with 9 bases that match TRBD2. The CDR3 is 15 amino acids. The germline V gene encodes CDR1 MNHEY and CDR2 SMNVEV (reference sequence). The V segment lost 3 bases and the J segment 6 bases; nucleotides outside the gene matches: 9. The CDR3, as DNA: TGTGCCAGCAGTTTGGTGCGGGAGGGAAAAGGCGAGCAGTACTTC. It yields the protein CASSLVREGKGEQYF.

The genes are TRBV29-1 and TRBJ1-1; TRBD1 matches at 7 bases. The germline gives CDR1 SQVTM, CDR2 ANQGSEA. The CDR3 consists of 14 residues. J lost 1 base, V lost 6 bases, and 8 bases had no gene match. DNA for the CDR3: TGCAGCGTACCTACTACAGGGGAGAACACTGAAGCTTTCTTT. Translated, it gives CSVPTTGENTEAFF.

This clone was recorded at least ten times. This chain joins TRBV6-4 and TRBJ2-6, with 9 nucleotides matching TRBD1. CDR3 length equals 13 residues. Germline V gives CDR1 MRHNA, CDR2 SNTAGT. After removal of 8 bases from V and 4 bases from J, the junction contained 0 bases not matched to a gene. This chain's CDR3 is CASGQGGANVLTF. The CDR3 DNA follows: TGTGCCAGCGGACAGGGGGGGGCCAACGTCCTGACTTTC.

CDR3 DNA: TGCAGCGTTGAAGGTTTGGGATCCCGACCCTACAATGAGCAGTTCTTC. This gives the protein CSVEGLGSRPYNEQFF. This rearrangement joins TRBV29-1 to TRBJ2-1; D gene ambiguous. Trimming pared 1 base from V and 2 bases from J, leaving 15 bases between. Germline CDR1 SQVTM, CDR2 ANQGSEA. CDR3 length: 16 amino acids.

The count of this clone is one. Here the CDR3 DNA reads TGTGCCAGCAGCTTCTATAGCCACTACGAGCAGTACTTC. Protein product: CASSFYSHYEQYF. V usage is TRBV5-6 and J usage is TRBJ2-7; D is undetermined. The germline CDR1 and CDR2 sequences are SGHDT and YYEEEE. V shed 2 bases and J shed 3 bases, with 9 bases lying between them. CDR3 length equals 13 residues. The full variable domain, completed using reference TRBV5-6 and TRBJ2-7, is DAGVTQSPTHLIKTRGQQVTLRCSPKSGHDTVSWYQQALGQGPQFIFQYYEEEERQRGNFPDRFSGHQFPNYSSELNVNALLLGDSALYLCASSFYSHYEQYFGPGTRLTVT.

This clone appeared once. The chain carries TRBV28 and TRBJ2-1; TRBD2 aligns across 11 bases. In germline, CDR1 is MDHEN, CDR2 SYDVKM. The CDR3 has 15 amino acids. V gave up 3 bases and J gave up 4 bases; unmatched junction bases: 2. The chain's CDR3 is CASSFLAGGYNEQFF. In DNA, the CDR3 is TGTGCCAGCAGTTTTCTAGCGGGAGGATACAATGAGCAGTTCTTC.

This sequence joins TRBV27 and TRBJ2-1; 7 nucleotides match TRBD2. Germline CDR1 and CDR2: MNHEY and SMNVEV (reference sequence). The CDR3 length is 17 residues. Trimming took 1 base from V and 6 from J; bases not matched to a gene: 12. CDR3 protein: CASSLFDRAGRTNEQFF. The CDR3 DNA is TGTGCCAGCAGTTTATTCGACCGAGCGGGACGAACCAATGAGCAGTTCTTC.

This rearrangement joins TRBV6-5 to TRBJ2-3; the match to TRBD2 covers 12 bases. The CDR3 has 16 amino acids. V trimming: 2 bases; J trimming: 6 bases; junction bases outside the gene matches: 6. The germline V gene encodes CDR1 MNHEY and CDR2 SVGAGI. The CDR3 nucleotides are TGTGCCAGCAGTTACCTAGCGGGAGGGGCCGTGGATACGCAGTATTTT. Its protein is CASSYLAGGAVDTQYF.

This rearrangement joins TRBV30 to TRBJ1-1, with D tentatively TRBD1 (6 bases). CDR3 length equals 13 residues. CDR1 is GTSNPN, CDR2 SVGIG, per germline (reference sequence). Trimming stripped 2 bases from V and 8 bases from J, with 15 bases between. CDR3 coding DNA: TGTGCCTGGAGTTTTGCGGGGGCGCGGGAAGCTTTCTTT. This codes for CAWSFAGAREAFF. The variable domain in full, with the rest retrieved from reference TRBV30 and TRBJ1-1, is SQTIHQWPATLVQPVGSPLSLECTVEGTSNPNLYWYRQAAGRGLQLLFYSVGIGQISSEVPQNLSASRPQDRQFILSSKKLLLSDSGFYLCAWSFAGAREAFFGQGTRLTVV.